A single sample gave rise to the 24 T cell receptor beta chains below, sequenced in a study of T-cell reconstitution after alpha-beta-depleted transplantation in children. Molecular barcoding with unique molecular identifiers was used for the TCRbeta library. TCRdb re-called the PCR reads through MiXCR, storing one row per CDR3 protein. Of about 980,000 distinct CDR3 sequences listed, 25% to 30% are singletons. The sample in question was PBMCs, mostly from graft donor cells, obtained 360 days after TCRalphabeta/CD19-depleted stem cell transplant. These TCRs come from a boy younger than two who had a stem cell transplant for SCID, so the T cells may come from the graft donor.

The J gene is TRBJ1-5, the V gene TRBV3-1, with D possibly TRBD1 on 6 matching bases. From germline, CDR1 is LGHDT and CDR2 YNNKEL (reference sequence). V lost 6 bases, J lost 11 bases, and 14 bases lay in between. The CDR3 has 12 residues. Written as DNA, the CDR3 is TGTGCCAGCAGTCTGACAGGAATGGCCCAGCATTTT. The encoded protein is CASSLTGMAQHF.

This clonotype showed up just a few times. The chain carries TRBV4-3 and TRBJ1-1, with D possibly matching TRBD1 (5 bases). CDR1 is LGHNA and CDR2 is YSLEER in the germline V gene. The CDR3 runs 14 residues. Trimming stripped 0 bases from V and 6 bases from J, with 11 bases between. The DNA of the CDR3 is TGCGCCAGCAGCCAAGATAGCGGCAGGGCTGAAGCTTTCTTT. Protein product: CASSQDSGRAEAFF.

This clonotype was picked up a small number of times. The chain links TRBV6-1 to TRBJ1-5; possible D gene TRBD1, 5 bases. Trimming shortened V by 2 bases and J by 4 bases, and 12 bases separated the two germline ends. The CDR3 consists of 15 residues. Germline loops: CDR1 MNHNS, CDR2 SASEGT. The CDR3 sequence is CASSELTAGNQPQHF. The CDR3 DNA reads as TGTGCCAGCAGTGAACTGACAGCGGGAAATCAGCCCCAGCATTTT.

DNA for the CDR3: TGCGCCAGCAGAGCCTCCGGGAGCGCCTACGAGCAGTACTTC. Amino acid sequence: CASRASGSAYEQYF. This chain links TRBV10-2 with TRBJ2-7, with a possible D match to TRBD2 (6 bases). Trimming removed 6 bases from V and 2 bases from J, with 14 bases in between. This CDR3 contains 14 residues. From germline, CDR1 is WSHSY and CDR2 SAAADI.

This chain uses TRBV18 with TRBJ1-4, with D possibly being TRBD1 (5 bases). V was trimmed by 3 bases and J by 0 bases, leaving 11 bases between them. CDR3 size: 16 residues. CDR1 is KGHSH and CDR2 is LQKENI in the germline V gene. The CDR3 DNA reads as TGTGCCAGCTCACCTTTCGACAGCCCAACTAATGAAAAACTGTTTTTT. It translates to CASSPFDSPTNEKLFF.

This clonotype was detected ten times or more. The chain couples TRBV3-1 to TRBJ2-1; 8 bases are a match to TRBD2. This CDR3 region has 16 residues. Losses at the gene ends were 0 bases for V and 8 bases for J; bases not matched to a gene: 9. The germline gives CDR1 LGHDT, CDR2 YNNKEL (reference sequence). The CDR3 sequence is CASSQDHRLAHYEQFF. The CDR3 coding sequence is TGTGCCAGCAGCCAAGATCACAGACTAGCGCATTATGAGCAGTTCTTC.

The chain is built from TRBV7-6 and TRBJ2-3; 8 bases are a match to TRBD2. The CDR3 runs 16 residues. Trimming took 1 base from V and 7 from J; bases not matched to a gene: 10. The germline V gene has CDR1 SGHVS and CDR2 FNYEAQ. CDR3 nucleotide sequence: TGTGCCAGCAGCTTAGGGCGGCGGGAGGCGAAGAATACGCAGTATTTT. It specifies CASSLGRREAKNTQYF.

The chain combines TRBV5-1 with TRBJ2-1; no firm D call. Trimming took 1 base from V and 6 from J, leaving 5 bases between them. The CDR3 is 12 amino acids. The germline gives CDR1 SGHRS, CDR2 YFSETQ. CDR3 sequence (DNA): TGCGCCAGCAGCTTGATACTCAATGAGCAGTTCTTC. Translated, it gives CASSLILNEQFF.

This sequence joins TRBV5-1 and TRBJ2-1; a possible D gene is TRBD1 (6 bases). The CDR3 has 14 amino acids. From germline, CDR1 is SGHRS and CDR2 YFSETQ. V dropped 4 bases and J dropped 7 bases, with 15 bases sitting between them. The DNA for the CDR3 is TGCGCCAGCAGCGGAGACAGGAAACGAAATGAGCAGTTCTTC. Translating it yields CASSGDRKRNEQFF.

The chain joins TRBV7-2 to TRBJ2-2; the match to TRBD1 covers 7 bases. Germline V CDR1 and CDR2: SGHTA, FQGNSA. Trimming removed 8 bases from V and 0 bases from J; junction bases left unmatched: 6. This CDR3 spans 15 amino acids. The CDR3 DNA reads TGTGCCAGCTCCACAGGGGCGACGAACACCGGGGAGCTGTTTTTT. It translates to CASSTGATNTGELFF.

V gene TRBV4-3 combines with J gene TRBJ2-7; TRBD2 might be the D (5 bases). Germline V CDR1 and CDR2: LGHNA, YSLEER. The CDR3 sequence is 15 residues long. V was pared by 1 base and J by 3 bases, with 13 bases between. DNA of the CDR3: TGCGCCAGCAGCCAAGGCGGAGGACCCTACTACGAGCAGTACTTC. This encodes CASSQGGGPYYEQYF.

Points on this clonotype: This may stem from a read error, because a much larger clone lies one nucleotide away. This chain links TRBV19 with TRBJ2-1; 8 bases line up with TRBD2. CDR3 size: 15 residues. CDR1 is LNHDA and CDR2 is SQIVND in the germline V gene (reference sequence). Unmatched junction bases numbered 9, after V lost 6 bases and J lost 5 bases. CDR3 sequence reads: CASSPWASGHNEQFF. The CDR3 DNA is TGTGCCAGTAGCCCCTGGGCTAGCGGGCACAATGAGCAGTTCTTC.

J is TRBJ1-4 and V is TRBV5-1; no firm D call. The V gene's germline CDR1 is SGHRS and CDR2 YFSETQ. V lost 0 bases, J lost 8 bases, and 11 bases lay in between. The CDR3 covers 14 residues. DNA for the CDR3: TGCGCCAGCAGCTTGGTTGGTCCGGGGGAAAAACTGTTTTTT. It yields the protein CASSLVGPGEKLFF.

The rearrangement links TRBV20-1 to TRBJ2-7; no clear D. Trimming shortened V by 0 bases and J by 6 bases, and 12 bases separated the two germline ends. The germline V gene has CDR1 DFQATT and CDR2 SNEGSKA (reference sequence). The CDR3 covers 13 residues. In DNA, the CDR3 is TGCAGTGCTAGAGAGGTCGGCGGCGGCGAGCAGTACTTC. It is translated as CSAREVGGGEQYF.

This clonotype was observed a handful of times. The CDR3 loop is CSATYPGSGVGDTQYF. The CDR3 DNA follows: TGCAGTGCTACGTATCCCGGTAGCGGGGTCGGAGATACGCAGTATTTT. V is TRBV20-1 and J is TRBJ2-3; TRBD2 matches at 8 bases. The V gene end was trimmed by 4 bases and the J gene end by 5 bases; junction bases not matched to a gene: 14. The germline CDR1 and CDR2 sequences are DFQATT and SNEGSKA (reference sequence). The CDR3 is 16 residues long.

This rearrangement joins TRBV6-1 to TRBJ1-4; D unresolved. The germline gives CDR1 MNHNS, CDR2 SASEGT. Trimming took 7 bases from V and 6 from J, leaving 15 bases between them. The CDR3 extends over 14 amino acids. In DNA form, the CDR3 reads TGTGCCAGCATGACGGTGCACAGTGATGAAAAACTGTTTTTT. This translates into CASMTVHSDEKLFF.

The table lists this clonotype with many counts. The CDR3: CASKTSMWVQKLFF. CDR3 DNA: TGTGCCAGCAAGACATCGATGTGGGTTCAAAAACTGTTTTTT. This chain links TRBV6-1 with TRBJ1-4; no reliable D call. The length of the CDR3 is 14 residues. Germline CDR1 reads MNHNS; CDR2 reads SASEGT. Between the trimmed V and J ends, which lost 7 bases and 9 bases, there was a span of 18 bases.

This clonotype was counted a few times. The chain links TRBV12-3 or TRBV12-4 to TRBJ2-7; a possible D gene is TRBD1 (6 bases). CDR3 size: 14 residues. V shed 5 bases and J shed 4 bases, with 15 bases lying between them. The CDR3 loop reads CASSPPGQIYEQYF. In DNA form, the CDR3 reads TGTGCCAGCAGTCCCCCCGGACAGATTTACGAGCAGTACTTC.

This clonotype was counted many times. In DNA, the CDR3 is TGTGCCAGCAGTTTAGTGGGCAGGATGGAGACCCAGTACTTC. Amino acid sequence: CASSLVGRMETQYF. The gene calls are TRBV12-3 or TRBV12-4 and TRBJ2-5; no clear D gene. V was shortened by 1 base and J by 5 bases, with 11 bases between the two germline ends. The CDR3 totals 14 residues.

This clonotype was picked up a small number of times. The chain links TRBV12-3 or TRBV12-4 to TRBJ1-1; D perhaps matches TRBD1 (5 bases). V was clipped by 7 bases and J by 1 base, with 13 bases between them. There are 14 residues in the CDR3. This chain's CDR3 is CASTRGIWNTEAFF. The CDR3 nucleotides are TGTGCCAGCACCCGGGGGATTTGGAACACTGAAGCTTTCTTT.

The CDR3 here is CSARRGPLGADTQYF. The CDR3 bases are TGCAGTGCTAGGCGGGGGCCACTGGGCGCAGATACGCAGTATTTT. This rearrangement joins TRBV20-1 to TRBJ2-3; D is perhaps TRBD2 (7 bases). Germline-derived CDR1 and CDR2 are DFQATT and SNEGSKA (reference sequence). The CDR3 extends over 15 amino acids. V was shortened by 3 bases and J by 4 bases, with 17 bases between the two germline ends.

A few counts support this clonotype. The CDR3 coding sequence is TGTGCCAGCAACAAGCGGAGGCAAGAGACCCAGTACTTC. Translated, it gives CASNKRRQETQYF. The chain links TRBV7-2 to TRBJ2-5; D is possibly TRBD2 (5 bases). Trimming left V 7 bases short and J 2 bases short, with 11 bases between. There are 13 residues in the CDR3. Germline CDR1 reads SGHTA; CDR2 reads FQGNSA.

This clonotype was detected a few times. The rearrangement uses TRBV12-3 or TRBV12-4 and TRBJ2-1; D is ambiguous. Trimming pared 4 bases from V and 2 bases from J, leaving 15 bases between. The CDR3 is 16 amino acids. DNA of the CDR3: TGTGCCAGCAGTTGGTCCCTGAAAGGCCCCTACAATGAGCAGTTCTTC. Amino acid sequence: CASSWSLKGPYNEQFF.

This chain connects TRBV7-3 to TRBJ2-1; D ambiguous. From germline, CDR1 is SGHTA and CDR2 FQGTGA. The CDR3 has 13 residues. V was cut by 8 bases and J by 3 bases, with 11 bases left in between. The CDR3 bases are TGTGCCAGCCCCCTCCTCGGCTACAATGAGCAGTTCTTC. Encoded protein: CASPLLGYNEQFF.